This TCR beta chain was sequenced in a study of T-cell memory formation after mild COVID-19. Study-level findings and limits: Among CD4+ contracting clones, most were CM and EM, and CD8+ ones EMRA.

This clonotype was seen only a few times. What it binds is not known. Via MiXCR, TCRdb re-called the 5' RACE reads, giving one row per CDR3 protein. Of 250,000 to 350,000 distinct CDR3 sequences listed, around 15% were seen once; the top ten hold roughly 25%. CDR1 and CDR2 from the germline V gene are LGHDT and YNNKEL (reference sequence). CDR3 size: 14 residues. V was clipped by 1 base and J by 5 bases; unmatched bases: 1. The rearrangement uses TRBV3-1 and TRBJ2-4, with TRBD2 matching over 8 bases. The receptor's source is a man younger than 35 who had mild COVID-19 (a few samples of this study predate the infection). Cell type and time point are not known. Sequencing used PBMCs or a T cell subset sorted from them (not recorded which). The CDR3 DNA is TGTGCCAGCAGCCAAGCGGGGGGGGAAAACATTCAGTACTTC. Encoded protein: CASSQAGGENIQYF.